Given below is one TCR beta chain in context. Its antigen is currently unknown. TCRdb keeps only in-frame clones here, not all; method: immunoSEQ multiplex PCR. Of 150,000 to 250,000 clones in the sample, 75% to 85% are singletons; the top ten hold roughly 12%. This CDR3 is 15 amino acids long. Looked up from germline, CDR1 is MNHNY and CDR2 is SVGAGI (reference sequence). J gave up 4 bases and V 6 bases, and 10 bases lay outside the gene matches. These data belong to a study of cytomegalovirus exposure and HLA in healthy donors. Study-wide points: Altogether, some 170 TCR beta chains were recorded as cytomegalovirus-associated.

The source material was PBMCs. This TCR was recovered from a woman aged 25 to 39 in good health and CMV-seropositive. The chain combines TRBV6-6 with TRBJ2-3; 7 nucleotides match TRBD2. The CDR3 DNA follows: TGTGCCAGCAGCGTGGCGGGGGTAGACCCAGATACGCAGTATTTT. It encodes CASSVAGVDPDTQYF.